Listed below are T cell receptor beta chains from one sample, sequenced in a study of blood T cell repertoires in COVID-19. TCRdb's copy holds only in-frame clones and misses some; the assay was immunoSEQ multiplex PCR. Of approximately 40,000 clones listed, about nine tenths are singletons. Material for sequencing was peripheral blood. The receptor source for this set is a woman of 80 years or more in a cohort sampled during active or convalescent COVID-19. The CDR3 runs from the conserved cysteine through the conserved F or W. D genes are given only for firm matches. Some rows mark clone size as missing; the rest say once, few, many or name a class of expanded clone.

clone_size: .; j_call: TRBJ1-4; v_call: TRBV10-3; d_call: .; cdr3_aa: CASRQIGRRGEKLFF; cdr3_nt: TGTGCCTCTCGCCAGATCGGCAGGCGGGGTGAAAAACTGTTTTTT
clone_size: .; j_call: TRBJ2-5; v_call: TRBV5-1; d_call: .; cdr3_aa: CASSPEARETQYF; cdr3_nt: TGCGCCAGCAGCCCGGAGGCCCGAGAGACCCAGTACTTC
clone_size: .; j_call: TRBJ2-5; v_call: TRBV9; d_call: TRBD2; cdr3_aa: CASSVGGGSGQETQYF; cdr3_nt: TGTGCCAGCAGCGTAGGTGGCGGGAGTGGGCAAGAGACCCAGTACTTC
clone_size: .; j_call: TRBJ1-3; v_call: TRBV7-7; d_call: TRBD1; cdr3_aa: CASSSGQGAGNTIYF; cdr3_nt: TGTGCCAGCAGCTCGGGACAGGGGGCTGGAAACACCATATATTTT
clone_size: .; j_call: TRBJ2-7; v_call: TRBV3-1/TRBV3-2; d_call: .; cdr3_aa: CASSQDLAGYEQYF; cdr3_nt: TGTGCCAGCAGCCAAGATCTCGCGGGCTACGAGCAGTACTTC
clone_size: .; j_call: TRBJ1-2; v_call: TRBV7-9; d_call: TRBD1; cdr3_aa: CASSLGDRGYGGYTF; cdr3_nt: TGTGCCAGCAGCTTAGGGGACAGGGGGTATGGAGGCTACACCTTC
clone_size: .; j_call: TRBJ2-7; v_call: TRBV9; d_call: .; cdr3_aa: CASSPHLTTYEQYF; cdr3_nt: TGTGCCAGCAGCCCTCACCTTACTACCTACGAGCAGTACTTC
clone_size: .; j_call: TRBJ1-1; v_call: TRBV28; d_call: TRBD1; cdr3_aa: CASTLAGAQGDTEAFF; cdr3_nt: TGTGCCAGCACCCTCGCAGGGGCACAGGGGGACACTGAAGCTTTCTTT
clone_size: few; j_call: TRBJ2-3; v_call: TRBV28; d_call: .; cdr3_aa: CASSFSRRTYGPDTQYF; cdr3_nt: TGTGCCAGCAGTTTTTCGCGCCGGACTTACGGGCCAGATACGCAGTATTTT
clone_size: .; j_call: TRBJ2-5; v_call: TRBV5-1; d_call: TRBD2; cdr3_aa: CASSHRPRLAEQETQYF; cdr3_nt: TGCGCCAGCAGCCACCGACCGAGACTAGCGGAGCAAGAGACCCAGTACTTC
clone_size: .; j_call: TRBJ1-6; v_call: TRBV5-4; d_call: .; cdr3_aa: CASKMLWVRPHSPLHF; cdr3_nt: TGTGCCAGCAAGATGTTATGGGTCAGGCCCCATTCACCCCTCCACTTT
clone_size: .; j_call: TRBJ2-7; v_call: TRBV11-2; d_call: TRBD2; cdr3_aa: CASSSFSGSYEQYF; cdr3_nt: TGTGCCAGCAGCTCCTTTAGCGGGAGCTACGAGCAGTACTTC
clone_size: .; j_call: TRBJ2-7; v_call: TRBV11-2; d_call: TRBD1; cdr3_aa: CASSLTGGGEQYF; cdr3_nt: TGTGCCAGCAGCTTAACAGGGGGCGGCGAGCAGTACTTC
clone_size: .; j_call: TRBJ1-1; v_call: TRBV2; d_call: .; cdr3_aa: CASSGMFRAAVTEAFF; cdr3_nt: TGTGCCAGCAGTGGAATGTTTAGGGCAGCGGTCACTGAAGCTTTCTTT
clone_size: .; j_call: TRBJ2-7; v_call: TRBV27; d_call: .; cdr3_aa: CASAPVLGPYEQYF; cdr3_nt: TGTGCCAGCGCTCCGGTGCTAGGTCCCTACGAGCAGTACTTC
clone_size: .; j_call: TRBJ2-7; v_call: TRBV10-3; d_call: .; cdr3_aa: CAIKGQGNSYEQYF; cdr3_nt: TGTGCCATCAAGGGTCAGGGGAACTCCTACGAGCAGTACTTC
clone_size: .; j_call: TRBJ2-6; v_call: TRBV2; d_call: TRBD1; cdr3_aa: CASSVDRFSGANVLTF; cdr3_nt: TGTGCCAGCAGTGTGGACAGGTTCTCTGGGGCCAACGTCCTGACTTTC
clone_size: .; j_call: TRBJ2-2; v_call: TRBV5-1; d_call: TRBD1; cdr3_aa: CASSFTGETGELFF; cdr3_nt: TGCGCCAGCAGCTTTACAGGGGAAACCGGGGAGCTGTTTTTT
clone_size: .; j_call: TRBJ2-5; v_call: TRBV10-1; d_call: .; cdr3_aa: CASSDRRAQETQYF; cdr3_nt: TGCGCCAGCAGTGATCGGAGGGCGCAGGAGACCCAGTACTTC
clone_size: .; j_call: TRBJ1-2; v_call: TRBV7-9; d_call: .; cdr3_aa: CASSTQETYGYTF; cdr3_nt: TGTGCCAGCAGCACACAGGAAACCTATGGCTACACCTTC
clone_size: few; j_call: TRBJ2-6; v_call: TRBV5-6; d_call: TRBD1; cdr3_aa: CASSLRTGSGWSGANVLTF; cdr3_nt: TGTGCCAGCAGCTTGAGGACAGGGTCTGGATGGTCTGGGGCCAACGTCCTGACTTTC
clone_size: .; j_call: TRBJ2-7; v_call: TRBV7-2; d_call: .; cdr3_aa: CASSLVVATSYEQYF; cdr3_nt: TGTGCCAGCAGCTTAGTCGTAGCGACCTCCTACGAGCAGTACTTC
clone_size: .; j_call: TRBJ2-3; v_call: TRBV10-3; d_call: TRBD2; cdr3_aa: CAISGGLAGGGDTQYF; cdr3_nt: TGTGCCATCAGTGGCGGACTAGCGGGAGGGGGAGATACGCAGTATTTT
clone_size: .; j_call: TRBJ2-3; v_call: TRBV2; d_call: .; cdr3_aa: CASSYRVSDTQYF; cdr3_nt: TGTGCCAGCAGCTACCGGGTCTCAGATACGCAGTATTTT
clone_size: .; j_call: TRBJ1-1; v_call: TRBV7-9; d_call: .; cdr3_aa: CASSPVGVPNTEAFF; cdr3_nt: TGTGCCAGCAGCCCTGTCGGGGTTCCGAACACTGAAGCTTTCTTT
clone_size: .; j_call: TRBJ2-6; v_call: TRBV12-5; d_call: .; cdr3_aa: CASGLAGHSSGANVLTF; cdr3_nt: TGTGCTAGTGGTTTGGCCGGACACAGCTCTGGGGCCAACGTCCTGACTTTC
clone_size: .; j_call: TRBJ2-3; v_call: TRBV12-1; d_call: .; cdr3_aa: CASSRHRTSGRGVRSPDTQYF; cdr3_nt: TGTGCCAGCAGCCGCCATCGGACTAGCGGGAGAGGGGTGAGGAGCCCAGATACGCAGTATTTT
clone_size: .; j_call: TRBJ1-2; v_call: TRBV7-8; d_call: TRBD1; cdr3_aa: CASSSHQGVQNGYTF; cdr3_nt: TGTGCCAGCAGCTCACACCAGGGGGTCCAAAATGGCTACACCTTC
clone_size: once; j_call: TRBJ2-1; v_call: TRBV6-5; d_call: TRBD2; cdr3_aa: CASSRGGNEQFF; cdr3_nt: TGTGCCAGCAGTCGCGGGGGCAATGAGCAGTTCTTC
clone_size: .; j_call: TRBJ2-7; v_call: TRBV6-1; d_call: .; cdr3_aa: CASSEPGGFQYEQYF; cdr3_nt: TGTGCCAGCAGTGAGCCAGGGGGGTTTCAGTACGAGCAGTACTTC
clone_size: .; j_call: TRBJ2-1; v_call: TRBV5-6; d_call: TRBD1; cdr3_aa: CASSLGFADRGSDEQFF; cdr3_nt: TGTGCCAGCAGCTTGGGATTTGCGGACAGGGGGTCCGATGAGCAGTTCTTC
clone_size: .; j_call: TRBJ1-6; v_call: TRBV2; d_call: .; cdr3_aa: CASSEQGGSSPLHF; cdr3_nt: TGTGCCAGCAGTGAACAGGGCGGGAGTTCACCCCTCCACTTT
clone_size: .; j_call: TRBJ2-1; v_call: TRBV24-1; d_call: TRBD2; cdr3_aa: CATSDLTSGSTNEQFF; cdr3_nt: TGTGCCACCAGTGACCTTACTAGCGGGAGCACCAATGAGCAGTTCTTC
clone_size: .; j_call: TRBJ2-7; v_call: TRBV7-2; d_call: TRBD2; cdr3_aa: CASNDVAGVGYEQYF; cdr3_nt: TGTGCCAGCAACGACGTAGCGGGAGTGGGATACGAGCAGTACTTC
clone_size: .; j_call: TRBJ1-4; v_call: TRBV30; d_call: TRBD1; cdr3_aa: CAHRGGSEKLFF; cdr3_nt: TGTGCTCACAGGGGGGGAAGTGAAAAACTGTTTTTT
clone_size: .; j_call: TRBJ2-1; v_call: TRBV9; d_call: TRBD2; cdr3_aa: CASSVVSGSHEQFF; cdr3_nt: TGTGCCAGCAGCGTTGTTAGCGGGAGTCATGAGCAGTTCTTC
clone_size: few; j_call: TRBJ2-7; v_call: TRBV7-9; d_call: .; cdr3_aa: CASSPDSFYEQYF; cdr3_nt: TGTGCCAGCAGCCCGGACAGCTTCTACGAGCAGTACTTC
clone_size: .; j_call: TRBJ2-5; v_call: TRBV11-3; d_call: .; cdr3_aa: CASSSRRGMGQETQYF; cdr3_nt: TGTGCCAGCAGCTCCCGCAGGGGAATGGGTCAAGAGACCCAGTACTTC
clone_size: .; j_call: TRBJ1-5; v_call: TRBV6-6; d_call: TRBD1; cdr3_aa: CASRAQGARVNQPQHF; cdr3_nt: TGTGCCAGCAGGGCACAGGGGGCGCGGGTCAATCAGCCCCAGCATTTT
clone_size: .; j_call: TRBJ1-1; v_call: TRBV3-1/TRBV3-2; d_call: TRBD1; cdr3_aa: CASSRPGQGLAFF; cdr3_nt: TGTGCCAGCAGCCGACCCGGACAGGGCTTGGCTTTCTTT
clone_size: .; j_call: TRBJ2-1; v_call: TRBV2; d_call: .; cdr3_aa: CASTNVQWKTDEQFF; cdr3_nt: TGTGCCAGCACGAACGTCCAGTGGAAGACTGATGAGCAGTTCTTC
clone_size: .; j_call: TRBJ2-1; v_call: TRBV10-1; d_call: TRBD2; cdr3_aa: CASSGERGGRREQFF; cdr3_nt: TGCGCCAGCAGTGGTGAGCGGGGGGGCCGGCGGGAGCAGTTCTTC
clone_size: few; j_call: TRBJ2-2; v_call: TRBV19; d_call: .; cdr3_aa: CASSTIRELFF; cdr3_nt: TGTGCCAGTAGTACTATCAGGGAGCTGTTTTTT
clone_size: .; j_call: TRBJ2-1; v_call: TRBV10-2; d_call: .; cdr3_aa: CASSESVLARYKLGGEQFF; cdr3_nt: TGCGCCAGCAGTGAGTCGGTGTTAGCTCGTTATAAGCTAGGCGGTGAGCAGTTCTTC
clone_size: few; j_call: TRBJ2-4; v_call: TRBV24-1; d_call: .; cdr3_aa: CATSDSDFTQNIQYF; cdr3_nt: TGTGCCACCAGTGATTCGGACTTTACTCAAAACATTCAGTACTTC
clone_size: .; j_call: TRBJ2-3; v_call: TRBV10-1; d_call: .; cdr3_aa: CASSESTHRERNTQYF; cdr3_nt: TGCGCCAGCAGTGAGTCGACCCACAGGGAGAGGAATACGCAGTATTTT
clone_size: .; j_call: TRBJ1-4; v_call: TRBV3-1/TRBV3-2; d_call: .; cdr3_aa: CASSRSGGVGNEKLFF; cdr3_nt: TGTGCCAGCAGCCGCTCGGGGGGCGTGGGTAATGAAAAACTGTTTTTT
clone_size: .; j_call: TRBJ2-3; v_call: TRBV5-1; d_call: TRBD2; cdr3_aa: CASSVLAGVLEDTQYF; cdr3_nt: TGCGCCAGCAGCGTACTAGCGGGAGTCCTCGAAGATACGCAGTATTTT
clone_size: .; j_call: TRBJ2-1; v_call: TRBV10-1; d_call: TRBD2; cdr3_aa: CASSDLLAGGLFF; cdr3_nt: TGCGCCAGCAGCGACCTTTTAGCGGGAGGGCTGTTCTTC
clone_size: .; j_call: TRBJ2-7; v_call: TRBV5-4; d_call: .; cdr3_aa: CASSLAGRAYEQYF; cdr3_nt: TGTGCCAGCAGCTTGGCGGGAAGGGCTTACGAGCAGTACTTC
clone_size: .; j_call: TRBJ2-7; v_call: TRBV6-6; d_call: TRBD2; cdr3_aa: CASRSPSGGASYEQYF; cdr3_nt: TGTGCCAGCAGATCCCCCAGCGGGGGGGCCTCCTACGAGCAGTACTTC
clone_size: .; j_call: TRBJ1-1; v_call: TRBV30; d_call: .; cdr3_aa: CAWSVRGTEAFF; cdr3_nt: TGTGCCTGGAGTGTACGAGGGACTGAAGCTTTCTTT
clone_size: .; j_call: TRBJ2-1; v_call: TRBV7-7; d_call: TRBD2; cdr3_aa: CASSLAGLAGVNEQFF; cdr3_nt: TGTGCTAGCAGCTTAGCCGGACTAGCGGGAGTCAATGAGCAGTTCTTC
clone_size: .; j_call: TRBJ2-5; v_call: TRBV7-6; d_call: TRBD2; cdr3_aa: CASSPPGGKDQETQYF; cdr3_nt: TGTGCCAGCAGCCCCCCGGGGGGAAAGGACCAAGAGACCCAGTACTTC
clone_size: .; j_call: TRBJ1-1; v_call: TRBV6-2/TRBV6-3; d_call: TRBD1; cdr3_aa: CASSPTGGGEAFF; cdr3_nt: TGTGCCAGCAGTCCGACAGGGGGCGGTGAAGCTTTCTTT
clone_size: .; j_call: TRBJ1-5; v_call: TRBV27; d_call: TRBD1; cdr3_aa: CASSSRARGTGGNQPQHF; cdr3_nt: TGTGCCAGCAGTTCCCGGGCGAGGGGGACAGGGGGCAATCAGCCCCAGCATTTT